This T cell receptor (beta chain) is from a study of breast tumors, draining lymph nodes, adjacent tissues. Regarding the study as a whole: Compared with lymph nodes, tumors were less diverse; compared with nontumor tissue, more. Tumor and nontumor repertoires were significantly more similar in luminal-like than in basal-like breast cancer. Findings are consistent with lymph node origin and intratumoral expansion of most tumor T cells. The lymph node origin of tumor T cells was framed as consistent with a hypothesis, not demonstrated.

A note on this clonotype: Antigen unknown. An end of the junction differs from the germline gene, which may be a read error.

Axillary draining lymph nodes of breast cancer patients supplied the node samples. MiXCR was run by TCRdb on the multiplex PCR reads, yielding one entry per CDR3 protein. The repertoire holds 130,000 or so distinct CDR3 sequences, with 30% to 35% as singletons. The CDR3 consists of 11 residues. In germline, CDR1 is SEHNR, CDR2 FQNEAQ (reference sequence). The source of this sequence is a female donor with breast cancer. Some clones in this sample may be carry-over from other donors' samples. Sequencing was carried out using axillary lymph node tissue. The V call is TRBV7-9, the J call TRBJ1-5, with no clear D. CDR3: CASRLGQPQHF. DNA for the CDR3: TGTGCCAGCCGCTTAGGGCAGCCCCAGCATTTT.